This T cell receptor beta chain was sequenced for a study of blood T cell repertoires in COVID-19. Sequenced by immunoSEQ multiplex PCR; TCRdb stores in-frame clones only, minus some. The table includes around 67,000 clones, around nine tenths detected once. CDR3 size: 15 residues. V dropped 6 bases and J dropped 3; count of bases not matched to a gene: 6. Germline assignment: CDR1 LNHDA and CDR2 SQIVND (reference sequence). The sequence was obtained from a woman of 80 years or more with acute or convalescent COVID-19. This chain joins TRBV19 and TRBJ1-2, with TRBD1 matching 11 bases. Sequencing was done on a sample of peripheral blood. The CDR3 spells CASRARDRGDYGYTF. The CDR3 DNA reads as TGTGCCAGTAGAGCCCGGGACAGGGGGGACTATGGCTACACCTTC.